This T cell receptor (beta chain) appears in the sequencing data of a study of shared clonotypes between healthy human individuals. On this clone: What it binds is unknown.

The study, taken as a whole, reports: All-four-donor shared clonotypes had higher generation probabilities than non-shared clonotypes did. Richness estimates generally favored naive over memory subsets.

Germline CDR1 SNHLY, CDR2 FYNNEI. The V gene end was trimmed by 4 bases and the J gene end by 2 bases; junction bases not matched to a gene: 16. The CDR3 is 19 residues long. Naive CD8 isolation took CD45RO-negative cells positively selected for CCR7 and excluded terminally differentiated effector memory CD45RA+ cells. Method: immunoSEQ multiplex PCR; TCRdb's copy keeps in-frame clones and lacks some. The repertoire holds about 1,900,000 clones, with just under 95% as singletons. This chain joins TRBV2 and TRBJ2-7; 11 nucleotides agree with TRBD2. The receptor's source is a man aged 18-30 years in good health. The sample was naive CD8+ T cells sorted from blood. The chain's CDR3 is CASSGGTTVGLAAPYEQYF. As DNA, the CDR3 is TGTGCCAGCAGTGGGGGGACAACTGTGGGACTAGCGGCCCCCTACGAGCAGTACTTC. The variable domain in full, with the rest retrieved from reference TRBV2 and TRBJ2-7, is EPEVTQTPSHQVTQMGQEVILRCVPISNHLYFYWYRQILGQKVEFLVSFYNNEISEKSEIFDDQFSVERPDGSNFTLKIRSTKLEDSAMYFCASSGGTTVGLAAPYEQYFGPGTRLTVT.